This entry describes one TCR beta chain. No antigen is known for it. This sample is drawn from a study of T-cell reconstitution after alpha-beta-depleted transplantation in children. General study points: The main origin of T-cell counts and diversity one year after transplant was newly produced T cells.

The authors prepared the TCRbeta library with unique molecular identifiers. TCRdb reprocessed the PCR reads via MiXCR and lists one record per CDR3 protein. The sample contains approximately 85,000 distinct CDR3 sequences, around a sixth of which appear only once. The V gene lost 3 bases and the J gene lost 3 bases, with 9 bases spanning the gap. The V gene's germline CDR1 is SEHNR and CDR2 FQNEAQ (reference sequence). This CDR3 contains 14 residues. The genes are TRBV7-9 and TRBJ1-5; D ambiguous. The material sequenced was PBMCs, mostly from graft donor cells, taken 180 days after TCRalphabeta/CD19-depleted stem cell transplant. The TCR originated in a male patient aged 2-10 years who had a stem cell transplant for acute lymphoblastic leukemia, so the T cells may come from the graft donor. The CDR3 region is CASSFSGNNQPQHF. The CDR3 nucleotides read TGTGCCAGCAGCTTTTCGGGGAACAATCAGCCCCAGCATTTT.